The clone carrying this TCR beta chain was seen a handful of times. What it binds is not known. This sample is drawn from a study of T cells in Graves' hyperthyroidism and ophthalmopathy. Study details: Sampling of peripheral blood happened at initial diagnosis, prior to any treatment.

Disease lasting under 3 months, a NOSPECS grade of at least 4, and a Clinical Activity Score of at least 3 were features of the ophthalmopathy patients. Clinical symptoms, serum thyroxine and TRAb, thyroid ultrasound and orbital computed tomography together formed the diagnostic basis. The study, taken as a whole, reports: Blood shared most expanded thyroid clonotypes above 0.001.

Amplified regions were TCR beta CDR3 sequences from RNA transcripts. HTBI primers drove first-round RT-PCR of the TCR CDR3. Each CDR3 protein is one row after TCRdb ran MiXCR on the multiplex PCR reads. Altogether under 350,000 distinct CDR3 sequences are present, more than 15% being singletons, with the ten largest covering around 57%. The receptor was isolated from a woman aged 60-75 years with Graves' ophthalmopathy. Sequences were obtained from blood.

CDR3 residues: CASRGMLTDPGNYGYTF. The CDR3 bases are TGTGCCAGCAGGGGAATGTTGACAGACCCGGGGAACTATGGCTACACCTTC. This chain uses TRBV27 with TRBJ1-2, with D possibly matching TRBD1 (5 bases). V was clipped by 6 bases and J by 2 bases, with 22 bases between them. This CDR3 has 17 amino acids. CDR1 is MNHEY, CDR2 SMNVEV, per germline (reference sequence).